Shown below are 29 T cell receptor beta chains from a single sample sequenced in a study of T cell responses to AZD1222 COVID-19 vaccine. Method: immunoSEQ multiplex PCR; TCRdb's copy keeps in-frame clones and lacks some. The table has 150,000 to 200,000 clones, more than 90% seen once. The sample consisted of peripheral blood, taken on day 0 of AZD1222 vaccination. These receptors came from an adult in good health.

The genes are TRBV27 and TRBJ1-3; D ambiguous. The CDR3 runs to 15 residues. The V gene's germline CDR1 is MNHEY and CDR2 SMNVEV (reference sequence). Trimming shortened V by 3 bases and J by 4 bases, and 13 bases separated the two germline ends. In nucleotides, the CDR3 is TGTGCCAGCAGTTTGGGTTTAAATCCCGGAAACACCATATATTTT. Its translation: CASSLGLNPGNTIYF.

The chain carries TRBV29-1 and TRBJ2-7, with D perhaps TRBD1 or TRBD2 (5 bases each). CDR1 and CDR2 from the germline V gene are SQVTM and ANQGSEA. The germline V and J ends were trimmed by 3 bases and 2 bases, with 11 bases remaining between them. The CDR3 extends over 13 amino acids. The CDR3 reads CSVEGTETYEQYF. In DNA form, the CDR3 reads TGCAGCGTTGAGGGGACGGAAACCTACGAGCAGTACTTC.

For the CDR3, the DNA is TGCGCCAGCAGTCAATCGAAACAGGACAGCATTCAGTACTTC. The encoded protein is CASSQSKQDSIQYF. The chain has TRBV23-1 and TRBJ2-4, with D tentatively TRBD1 (6 bases). TRBV23-1 is an ORF for which the function is uncertain. Trimming removed 0 bases at V and 9 bases at J, with 12 bases between. The CDR3 covers 14 residues.

The CDR3 nucleotides read TGTGCCAGCAGCTTGGTCCAGGGGGAAGTAGACGAGCAGTACTTC. This gives the protein CASSLVQGEVDEQYF. The chain is built from TRBV5-5 and TRBJ2-7, with TRBD1 identical over 7 bases. CDR3 length: 15 amino acids. Germline V gives CDR1 SGHKS, CDR2 YYEKEE (reference sequence). The V and J ends lost 0 bases and 5 bases, in that order; junction bases with no gene match: 8.

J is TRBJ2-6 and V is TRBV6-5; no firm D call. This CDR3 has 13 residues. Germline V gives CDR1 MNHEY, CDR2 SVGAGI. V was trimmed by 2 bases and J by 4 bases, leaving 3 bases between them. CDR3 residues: CASSYGGANVLTF. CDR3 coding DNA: TGTGCCAGCAGTTACGGGGGGGCCAACGTCCTGACTTTC.

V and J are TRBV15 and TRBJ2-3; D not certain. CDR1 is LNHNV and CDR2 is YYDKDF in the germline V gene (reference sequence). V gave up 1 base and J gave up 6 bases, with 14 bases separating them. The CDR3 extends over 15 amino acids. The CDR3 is CATSRGLDPFDTQYF. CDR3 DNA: TGTGCCACCAGCAGAGGCCTGGACCCGTTCGATACGCAGTATTTT.

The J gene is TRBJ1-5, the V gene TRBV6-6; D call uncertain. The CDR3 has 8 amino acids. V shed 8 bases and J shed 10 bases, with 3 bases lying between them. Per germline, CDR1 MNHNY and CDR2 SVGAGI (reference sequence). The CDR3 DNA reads TGTGCCAGCTCTCCCCAGCATTTT. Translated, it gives CASSPQHF.

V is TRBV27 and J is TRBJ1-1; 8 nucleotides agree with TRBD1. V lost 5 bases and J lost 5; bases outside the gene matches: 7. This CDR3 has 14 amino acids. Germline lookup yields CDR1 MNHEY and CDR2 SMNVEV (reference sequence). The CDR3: CASSPGQGNTEAFF. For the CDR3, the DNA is TGTGCCAGCAGTCCTGGACAGGGAAATACTGAAGCTTTCTTT.

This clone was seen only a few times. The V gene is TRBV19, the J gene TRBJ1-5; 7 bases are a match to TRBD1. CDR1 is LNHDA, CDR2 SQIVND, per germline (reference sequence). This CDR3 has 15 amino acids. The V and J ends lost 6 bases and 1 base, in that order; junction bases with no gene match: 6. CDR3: CASRVDRSSNQPQHF. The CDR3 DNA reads TGTGCCAGTAGGGTGGACAGGAGCAGCAATCAGCCCCAGCATTTT.

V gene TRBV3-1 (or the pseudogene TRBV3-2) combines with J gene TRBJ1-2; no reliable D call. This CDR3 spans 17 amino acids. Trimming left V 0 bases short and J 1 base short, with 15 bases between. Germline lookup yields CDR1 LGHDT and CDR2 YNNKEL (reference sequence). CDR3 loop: CASSQDRGRLINYGYTF. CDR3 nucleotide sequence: TGTGCCAGCAGCCAAGACAGAGGACGTTTAATTAACTATGGCTACACCTTC.

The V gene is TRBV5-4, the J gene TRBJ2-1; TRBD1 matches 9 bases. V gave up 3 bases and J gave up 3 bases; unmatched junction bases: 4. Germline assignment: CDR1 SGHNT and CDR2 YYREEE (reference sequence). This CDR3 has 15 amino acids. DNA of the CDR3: TGTGCCAGCAGCTCGGGACAGGGAAACTACAATGAGCAGTTCTTC. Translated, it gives CASSSGQGNYNEQFF.

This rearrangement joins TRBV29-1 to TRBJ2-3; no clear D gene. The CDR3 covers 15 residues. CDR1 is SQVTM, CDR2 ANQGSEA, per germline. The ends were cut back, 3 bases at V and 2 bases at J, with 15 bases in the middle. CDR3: CSVETDRDLTDTQYF. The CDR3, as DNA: TGCAGCGTTGAGACGGACCGTGATCTCACAGATACGCAGTATTTT.

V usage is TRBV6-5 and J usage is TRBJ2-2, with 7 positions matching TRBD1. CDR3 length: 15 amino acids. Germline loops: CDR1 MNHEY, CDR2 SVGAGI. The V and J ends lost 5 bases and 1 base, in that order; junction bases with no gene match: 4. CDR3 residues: CASSTRTGNTGELFF. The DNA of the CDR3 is TGTGCCAGCAGTACCAGGACAGGGAACACCGGGGAGCTGTTTTTT.

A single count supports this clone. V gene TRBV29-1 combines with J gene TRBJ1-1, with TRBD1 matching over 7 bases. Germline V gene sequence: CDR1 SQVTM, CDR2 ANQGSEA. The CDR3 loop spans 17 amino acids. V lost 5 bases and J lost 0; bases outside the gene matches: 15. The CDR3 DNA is TGCAGCGTTAAGGAATCGGACAGGACAACTATGAACACTGAAGCTTTCTTT. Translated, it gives CSVKESDRTTMNTEAFF.

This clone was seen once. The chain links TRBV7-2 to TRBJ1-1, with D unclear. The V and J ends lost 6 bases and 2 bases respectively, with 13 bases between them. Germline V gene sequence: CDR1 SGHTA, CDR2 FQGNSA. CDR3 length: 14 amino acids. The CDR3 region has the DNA TGTGCCAGCAGTCCGCCGTCCCTAAACACTGAAGCTTTCTTT. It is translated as CASSPPSLNTEAFF.

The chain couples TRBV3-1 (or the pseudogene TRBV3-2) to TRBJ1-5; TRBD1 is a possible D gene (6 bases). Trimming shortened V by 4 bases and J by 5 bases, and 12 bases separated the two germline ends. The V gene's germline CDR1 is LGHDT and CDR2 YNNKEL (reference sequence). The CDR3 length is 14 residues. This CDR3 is CASSLGGPDQPQHF. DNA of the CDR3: TGTGCCAGCAGCCTAGGGGGGCCGGATCAGCCCCAGCATTTT.

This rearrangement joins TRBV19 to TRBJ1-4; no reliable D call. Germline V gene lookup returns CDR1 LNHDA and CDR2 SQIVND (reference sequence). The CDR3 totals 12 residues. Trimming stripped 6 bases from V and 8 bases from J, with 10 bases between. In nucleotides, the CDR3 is TGTGCCAGTAGGAGCGGTCGCGAAAAACTGTTTTTT. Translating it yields CASRSGREKLFF.

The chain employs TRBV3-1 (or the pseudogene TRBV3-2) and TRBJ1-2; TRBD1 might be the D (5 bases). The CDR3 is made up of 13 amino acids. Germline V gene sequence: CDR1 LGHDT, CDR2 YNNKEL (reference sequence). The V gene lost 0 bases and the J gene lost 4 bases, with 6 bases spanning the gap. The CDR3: CASSQDRGYGYTF. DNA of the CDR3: TGTGCCAGCAGCCAAGATAGGGGCTATGGCTACACCTTC.

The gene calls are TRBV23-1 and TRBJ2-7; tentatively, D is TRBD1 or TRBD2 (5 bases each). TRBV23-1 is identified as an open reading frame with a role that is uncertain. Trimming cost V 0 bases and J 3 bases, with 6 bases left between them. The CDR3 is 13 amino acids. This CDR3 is CASSQSGRYEQYF. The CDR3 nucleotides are TGCGCCAGCAGTCAATCGGGACGCTACGAGCAGTACTTC.

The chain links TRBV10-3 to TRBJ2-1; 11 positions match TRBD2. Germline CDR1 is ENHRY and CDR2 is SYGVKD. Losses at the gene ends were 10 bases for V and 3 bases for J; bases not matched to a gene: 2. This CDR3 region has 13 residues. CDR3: CATGLADYNEQFF. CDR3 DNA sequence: TGTGCCACGGGACTAGCGGACTACAATGAGCAGTTCTTC.

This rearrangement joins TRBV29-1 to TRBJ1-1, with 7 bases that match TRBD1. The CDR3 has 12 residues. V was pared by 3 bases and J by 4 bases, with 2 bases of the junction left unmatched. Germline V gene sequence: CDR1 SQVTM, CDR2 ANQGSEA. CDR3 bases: TGCAGCGTTGACAGACAGGGCACTGAAGCTTTCTTT. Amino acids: CSVDRQGTEAFF.

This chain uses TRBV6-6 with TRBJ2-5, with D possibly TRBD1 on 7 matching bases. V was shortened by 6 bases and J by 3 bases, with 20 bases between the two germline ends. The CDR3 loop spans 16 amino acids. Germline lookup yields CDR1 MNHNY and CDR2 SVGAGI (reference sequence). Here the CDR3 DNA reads TGTGCCAGCAGCCCGCTAGCAGGGGGGCGGGAAGAGACCCAGTACTTC. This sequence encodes CASSPLAGGREETQYF.

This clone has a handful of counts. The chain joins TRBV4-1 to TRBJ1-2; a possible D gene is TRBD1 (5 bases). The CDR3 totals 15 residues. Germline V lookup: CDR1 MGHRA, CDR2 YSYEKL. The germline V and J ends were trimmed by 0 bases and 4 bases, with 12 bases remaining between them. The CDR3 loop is CASSQESSGGYGYTF. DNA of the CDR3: TGCGCCAGCAGCCAAGAGAGTAGTGGGGGCTATGGCTACACCTTC.

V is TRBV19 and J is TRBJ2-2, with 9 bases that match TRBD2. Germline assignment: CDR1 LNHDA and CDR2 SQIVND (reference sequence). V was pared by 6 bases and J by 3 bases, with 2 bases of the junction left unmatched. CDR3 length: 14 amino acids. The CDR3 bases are TGTGCCAGTAGGACTAGCGGTGACACCGGGGAGCTGTTTTTT. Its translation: CASRTSGDTGELFF.

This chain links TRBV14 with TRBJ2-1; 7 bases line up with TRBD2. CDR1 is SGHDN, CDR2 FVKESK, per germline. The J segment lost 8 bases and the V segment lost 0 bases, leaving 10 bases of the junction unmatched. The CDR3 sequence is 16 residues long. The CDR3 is CASSQEVGGPSHEQFF. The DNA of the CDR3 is TGTGCCAGCAGCCAAGAAGTGGGAGGGCCTAGTCATGAGCAGTTCTTC.

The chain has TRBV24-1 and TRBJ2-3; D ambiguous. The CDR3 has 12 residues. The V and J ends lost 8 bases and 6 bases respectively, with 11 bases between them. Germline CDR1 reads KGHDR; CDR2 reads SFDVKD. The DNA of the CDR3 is TGTGCCACCAAGGACCCGAGGGATACGCAGTATTTT. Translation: CATKDPRDTQYF.

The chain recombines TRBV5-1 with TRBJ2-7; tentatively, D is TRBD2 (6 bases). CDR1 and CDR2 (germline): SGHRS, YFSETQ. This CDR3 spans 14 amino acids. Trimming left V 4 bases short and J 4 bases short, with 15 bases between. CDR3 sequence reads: CASSPGSSVYEQYF. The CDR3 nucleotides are TGCGCCAGCAGCCCCGGGAGTAGCGTATACGAGCAGTACTTC.

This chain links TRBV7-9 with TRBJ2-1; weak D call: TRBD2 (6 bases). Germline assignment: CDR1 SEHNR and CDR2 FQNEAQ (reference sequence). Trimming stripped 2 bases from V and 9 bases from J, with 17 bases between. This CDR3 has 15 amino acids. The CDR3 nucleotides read TGTGCCAGCAGCTTATCCACTTACTCGCGGGGTGAGCAGTTCTTC. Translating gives CASSLSTYSRGEQFF.

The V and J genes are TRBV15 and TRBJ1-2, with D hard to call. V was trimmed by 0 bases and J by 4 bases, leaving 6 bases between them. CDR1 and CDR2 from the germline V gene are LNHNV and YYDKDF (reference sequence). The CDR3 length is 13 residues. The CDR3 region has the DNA TGTGCCACCAGCAGAGATTTGTTCTATGGCTACACCTTC. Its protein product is CATSRDLFYGYTF.